Included here is one T cell receptor (beta chain) sequence, with context. The authors reverse transcribed roughly 0.5 to 1 ug RNA with random hexamers. Across 54 Vbeta and 13 Jbeta, TCR beta CDR3 was amplified with immunoSEQ multiplex PCR. In TCRdb, the immunoSEQ multiplex PCR reads were re-called with MiXCR into one record per CDR3 protein. Of some 180,000 distinct CDR3 sequences listed, about 94% are singletons. The sample comes from a study of CD8 T cells in Susac syndrome. CD8+ and CD4+ blood T cells underwent TCR beta sequencing. Healthy donors acted as controls, with matching for age and sex. TEMRA cells underwent FACS enrichment and CD8+ and CD4+ T cells underwent negative isolation. Germline lookup yields CDR1 KGHDR and CDR2 SFDVKD. The CDR3 has 16 amino acids. J lost 0 bases, V lost 4 bases, and 3 bases had no gene match.

This rearrangement joins TRBV24-1 to TRBJ2-3, with TRBD2 matching 10 bases. The sample consisted of CD4+ T cells from PBMCs. This receptor was identified in a human donor in good health. This CDR3 reads CATSDPLAGSTDTQYF. In DNA, the CDR3 is TGTGCCACCAGTGACCCACTAGCGGGGAGCACAGATACGCAGTATTTT.